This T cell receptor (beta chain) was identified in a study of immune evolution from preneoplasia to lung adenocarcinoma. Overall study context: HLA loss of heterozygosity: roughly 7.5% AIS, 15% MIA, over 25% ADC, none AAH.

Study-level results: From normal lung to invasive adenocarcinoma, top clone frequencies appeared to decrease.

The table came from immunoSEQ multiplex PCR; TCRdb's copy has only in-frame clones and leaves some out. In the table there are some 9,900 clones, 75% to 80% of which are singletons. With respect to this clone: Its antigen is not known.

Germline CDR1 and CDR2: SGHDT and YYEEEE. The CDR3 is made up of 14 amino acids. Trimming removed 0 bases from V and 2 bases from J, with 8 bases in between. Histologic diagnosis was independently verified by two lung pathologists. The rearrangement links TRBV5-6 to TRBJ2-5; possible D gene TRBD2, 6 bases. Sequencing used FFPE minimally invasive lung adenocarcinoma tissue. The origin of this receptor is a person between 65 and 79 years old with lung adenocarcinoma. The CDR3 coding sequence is TGTGCCAGCAGCTTGGGAGGGACTCAAGAGACCCAGTACTTC. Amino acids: CASSLGGTQETQYF.